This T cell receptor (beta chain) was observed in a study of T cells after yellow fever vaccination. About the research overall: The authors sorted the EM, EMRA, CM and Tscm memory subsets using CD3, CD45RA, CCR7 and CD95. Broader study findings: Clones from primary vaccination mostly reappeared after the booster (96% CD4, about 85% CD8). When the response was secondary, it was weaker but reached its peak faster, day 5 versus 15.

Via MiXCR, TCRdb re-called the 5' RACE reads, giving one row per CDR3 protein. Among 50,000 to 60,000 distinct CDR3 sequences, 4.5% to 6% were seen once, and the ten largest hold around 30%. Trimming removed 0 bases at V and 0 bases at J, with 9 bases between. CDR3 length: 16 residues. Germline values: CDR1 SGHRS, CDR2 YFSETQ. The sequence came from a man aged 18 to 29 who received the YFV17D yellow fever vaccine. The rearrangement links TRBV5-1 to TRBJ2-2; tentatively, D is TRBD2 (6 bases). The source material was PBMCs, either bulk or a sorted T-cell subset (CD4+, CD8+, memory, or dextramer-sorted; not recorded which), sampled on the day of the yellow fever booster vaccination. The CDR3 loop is CASSLGGTANTGELFF. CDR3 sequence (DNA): TGCGCCAGCAGCTTGGGCGGGACGGCGAACACCGGGGAGCTGTTTTTT.